This T cell receptor (beta chain) is from a study of beta chain features in type 1 diabetes. The study reverse transcribed the entire isolated RNA, so it sequenced expressed TCRB transcripts. TCRdb's table, derived via immunoSEQ multiplex PCR, lists solely in-frame clones and lacks some. The repertoire holds 200,000 to 250,000 clones, with 13% to 15% as singletons. The CDR3 length is 17 residues. J gave up 4 bases and V 3 bases, and 10 bases lay outside the gene matches. CDR1 is MDHEN, CDR2 SYDVKM, per germline. The receptor was isolated from a woman aged 40 to 50 in good health. The V and J genes are TRBV28 and TRBJ1-5, with TRBD1 matching 9 bases. Input material: naive CD4+ T cells from blood. Written as DNA, the CDR3 is TGTGCCAGCAGTTTGAAAAACGGACAGGGGACGAATCAGCCCCAGCATTTT. Translation: CASSLKNGQGTNQPQHF.